These T cell receptor beta chains were read from a single sample in a study of shared clonotypes between healthy human individuals. Generated by immunoSEQ multiplex PCR, the TCRdb table keeps only in-frame clones and is missing some. The repertoire holds about 600,000 clones, with around 78% as singletons. What was sequenced was PBMCs. Source of these receptors: a woman aged 40-49 years in good health. Some clones in this sample may be carry-over from other donors' samples. Both conserved end residues are part of each CDR3. The D gene is left open where the match is weak.

D: .; J: TRBJ1-2; V: TRBV4-2; CDR3: CASSPRMGSGNYGYTF
D: TRBD1; J: TRBJ2-7; V: TRBV5-1; CDR3: CASSLGGQGAGYEQYF
D: .; J: TRBJ2-2; V: TRBV27; CDR3: CASRGWSVTGELFF
D: .; J: TRBJ2-7; V: TRBV7-6; CDR3: CASSPGTEYEQYF
D: .; J: TRBJ2-3; V: TRBV27; CDR3: CASLPRGTDTQYF
D: .; J: TRBJ2-5; V: TRBV28; CDR3: CASSGRISGETQYF
D: .; J: TRBJ2-3; V: TRBV7-3; CDR3: CASSLVGGPTDTQYF
D: TRBD2; J: TRBJ2-7; V: TRBV7-9; CDR3: CASSPGLAGRHEQYF
D: .; J: TRBJ2-1; V: TRBV2; CDR3: CASSVNEQFF
D: .; J: TRBJ1-5; V: TRBV15; CDR3: CATSRDRRSNQPQHF
D: TRBD2; J: TRBJ2-4; V: TRBV18; CDR3: CASSPVAGEVGIQYF
D: TRBD1; J: TRBJ1-2; V: TRBV5-1; CDR3: CASSLTPGQGKVGYTF
D: TRBD2; J: TRBJ2-1; V: TRBV5-6; CDR3: CASSLPLAGVHNEQFF
D: .; J: TRBJ1-2; V: TRBV30; CDR3: CAWSGGWGDYGYTF
D: .; J: .; V: TRBV27; CDR3: CASSLAQGLAHEQYF
D: TRBD1; J: TRBJ2-5; V: TRBV9; CDR3: CASSPHTGTGLKTQYF
D: .; J: TRBJ1-2; V: TRBV23-1; CDR3: CASSQPGLSGYTF
D: TRBD1; J: TRBJ2-5; V: TRBV25-1; CDR3: CASSEYQGAGETQYF
D: .; J: TRBJ2-5; V: TRBV18; CDR3: CASSPRGAGQETQYF
D: .; J: TRBJ2-2; V: TRBV27; CDR3: CAQGTPNTGELFF
D: .; J: TRBJ1-2; V: TRBV15; CDR3: CATSRDTGRDYTF
D: TRBD1; J: TRBJ1-2; V: TRBV4-3; CDR3: CASSQGTGGWGYTF
D: .; J: TRBJ2-4; V: TRBV11-2; CDR3: CASRSPRLAKNIQYF
D: TRBD1; J: TRBJ1-2; V: TRBV5-1; CDR3: CASSFTGGADGYTF
D: TRBD2; J: TRBJ2-2; V: TRBV7-2; CDR3: CASSLGGAGGQTGELFF
D: .; J: TRBJ1-1; V: TRBV5-1; CDR3: CASSLDQGSRSGTEAFF
D: .; J: TRBJ2-2; V: TRBV28; CDR3: CASWSVAGELFF
D: TRBD1; J: TRBJ2-5; V: TRBV5-4; CDR3: CASSSGQGVETQYF
D: .; J: TRBJ2-3; V: TRBV27; CDR3: CASRRRLGAATSTDTQYF
D: .; J: .; V: TRBV2; CDR3: CASSEAGGAHYEQYF
D: .; J: TRBJ2-5; V: TRBV5-1; CDR3: CASSLGLEETQYF
D: TRBD2; J: TRBJ2-7; V: TRBV7-2; CDR3: CASSPWTSGKGEQYF
D: .; J: TRBJ2-2; V: TRBV9; CDR3: CASMGLGAGELFF
D: TRBD1; J: TRBJ2-2; V: TRBV5-1; CDR3: CASSSTQITGANTGELFF
D: TRBD2; J: TRBJ2-4; V: TRBV5-1; CDR3: CASREAGGPNIQYF
D: .; J: TRBJ1-1; V: TRBV28; CDR3: CASRLGVSGNAFF
D: TRBD1; J: TRBJ2-6; V: TRBV4-3; CDR3: CASSQGDSHSGANVLTF
D: .; J: TRBJ1-2; V: TRBV5-4; CDR3: CASSFGGRSGYTF
D: .; J: TRBJ2-1; V: TRBV10-2; CDR3: CASSVLGGHPPYNEQFF
D: TRBD2; J: TRBJ2-2; V: TRBV7-2; CDR3: CASSSTTSGRASGELFF
D: TRBD2; J: TRBJ2-1; V: TRBV9; CDR3: CASSPGTSGIPSYYNEQFF
D: .; J: TRBJ2-5; V: TRBV5-6; CDR3: CASSRRGEETQYF
D: .; J: TRBJ1-1; V: TRBV19; CDR3: CASSRSPGHEAFF
D: TRBD2; J: TRBJ2-3; V: TRBV7-2; CDR3: CASSPRGLAGRTDTQYF
D: .; J: TRBJ2-7; V: TRBV29-1; CDR3: CSVGDLHEQYF
D: .; J: TRBJ2-7; V: TRBV21-1; CDR3: CASSSRGCTYEQYF
D: .; J: TRBJ2-3; V: TRBV5-8; CDR3: CASSLVLQGRSTDTQYF
D: .; J: TRBJ2-3; V: TRBV5-1; CDR3: CASSPGMGRTDTQYF
D: TRBD2; J: TRBJ2-6; V: TRBV5-1; CDR3: CASSLTPGGSGANVLTF
D: .; J: TRBJ2-2; V: TRBV18; CDR3: CASSWAEAGELFF
D: TRBD1; J: TRBJ2-3; V: TRBV5-4; CDR3: CASSQTGGGTDTQYF
D: .; J: TRBJ2-2; V: TRBV25-1; CDR3: CASSPELANTGELFF